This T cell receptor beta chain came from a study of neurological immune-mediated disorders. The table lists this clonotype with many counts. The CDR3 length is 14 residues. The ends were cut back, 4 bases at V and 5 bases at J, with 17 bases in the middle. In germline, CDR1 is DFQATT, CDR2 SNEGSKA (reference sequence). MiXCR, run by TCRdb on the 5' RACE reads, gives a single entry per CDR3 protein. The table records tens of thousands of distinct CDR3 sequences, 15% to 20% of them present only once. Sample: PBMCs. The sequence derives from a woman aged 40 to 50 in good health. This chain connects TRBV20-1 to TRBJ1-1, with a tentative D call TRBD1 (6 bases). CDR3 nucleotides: TGCAGTGCTAAGCGGGGCGAGGGGGGAACTGAAGCTTTCTTT. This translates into CSAKRGEGGTEAFF.